These 22 T cell receptor beta chains came from one sample sequenced in a study of blood T cells in healthy people across ages. PCR was performed a second time for 7 to 11 cycles using a sample-barcoded 5' primer and a J-beta primer mix. MiXCR, run by TCRdb on the 5' RACE reads, gives a single entry per CDR3 protein. The sample yields roughly 1.9 million distinct CDR3 sequences, about two fifths seen once. The sample was blood. All receptors derive from a human donor in good health.

As for this clonotype: Because the CDR3 is missing its conserved closing phenylalanine or tryptophan, this is likely a read error. The V and J genes are TRBV28 and TRBJ1-5; a possible D gene is TRBD1 (6 bases). Looked up from germline, CDR1 is MDHEN and CDR2 is SYDVKM. There are 15 residues in the CDR3. V was clipped by 1 base and J by 1 base, with 8 bases between them. This CDR3 reads CASSLSGGSNQPQHS. The CDR3 DNA reads as TGTGCCAGCAGTTTATCCGGGGGCAGCAATCAGCCCCAGCATTCT.

In this sample, this clonotype turned up a few times. The J gene is TRBJ2-1, the V gene TRBV13; 7 positions match TRBD1. The CDR3 loop spans 13 amino acids. Germline values: CDR1 PRHDT, CDR2 FYEKMQ (reference sequence). V shed 7 bases and J 9 bases; nucleotides not matched to a gene: 9. Written as DNA, the CDR3 is TGTGCCAGCAAATACAGGGGAACGGGTGAGCAGTTCTTC. Amino acids: CASKYRGTGEQFF.

The rearrangement joins TRBV12-3 or TRBV12-4 to TRBJ1-1, with D unclear. Trimming pared 1 base from V and 4 bases from J, leaving 16 bases between. The CDR3 length is 16 residues. CDR3 sequence: CASSLGGPWEATEAFF. DNA for the CDR3: TGTGCCAGCAGTTTAGGAGGACCTTGGGAGGCCACTGAAGCTTTCTTT.

This clonotype was seen a few times. The chain is built from TRBV9 and TRBJ2-3; 8 bases are a match to TRBD2. This CDR3 is 15 amino acids long. Trimming at V came to 0 bases and at J to 5 bases, leaving 5 bases not matched to a gene. Germline loops: CDR1 SGDLS, CDR2 YYNGEE. The CDR3 protein is CASSVAGGPIDTQYF. The CDR3 DNA reads TGTGCCAGCAGCGTAGCGGGGGGGCCGATAGATACGCAGTATTTT.

J is TRBJ1-2 and V is TRBV29-1; no clear D. CDR1 is SQVTM and CDR2 is ANQGSEA in the germline V gene. The germline V and J ends were trimmed by 1 base and 7 bases, with 10 bases remaining between them. The CDR3 is 12 amino acids. CDR3 sequence (DNA): TGCAGCGTTGAAGGAGGGTCATGTGGCTACACCTTC. It codes for CSVEGGSCGYTF.

This chain uses TRBV4-3 with TRBJ1-6; maybe TRBD1 (6 bases). The germline gives CDR1 LGHNA, CDR2 YSLEER. V was clipped by 0 bases and J by 9 bases, with 12 bases between them. The CDR3 is 15 residues long. The CDR3 is CASSQDQAGVSPLHF. CDR3 nucleotides: TGCGCCAGCAGCCAAGATCAAGCAGGGGTTTCACCCCTCCACTTT.

V usage is TRBV10-3 and J usage is TRBJ2-1; 11 nucleotides agree with TRBD2. This CDR3 has 12 residues. V dropped 9 bases and J dropped 8; count of bases not matched to a gene: 3. The germline V gene encodes CDR1 ENHRY and CDR2 SYGVKD. The CDR3 loop is CAMTSGDDEQFF. CDR3 DNA sequence: TGTGCCATGACTAGCGGGGACGATGAGCAGTTCTTC.

The CDR3: CASSLDLWEVSTDTQYF. CDR3 DNA: TGTGCCAGCAGCTTAGATTTATGGGAAGTGAGCACAGATACGCAGTATTTT. The chain recombines TRBV11-3 with TRBJ2-3; D unresolved. V gave up 0 bases and J gave up 0 bases, with 13 bases separating them. The CDR3 runs to 17 residues. Looked up from germline, CDR1 is SGHNT and CDR2 is YENEEA.

V and J are TRBV20-1 and TRBJ2-3; 12 nucleotides align to TRBD2. CDR1 is DFQATT, CDR2 SNEGSKA, per germline (reference sequence). The CDR3 loop spans 17 amino acids. Trimming took 0 bases from V and 2 from J; bases not matched to a gene: 6. The CDR3 is CSARDLLAGGATDTQYF. The CDR3 nucleotides are TGCAGTGCTAGAGATCTCCTAGCGGGGGGGGCCACAGATACGCAGTATTTT.

As for this clonotype: A read error may produce the germline difference seen at one junction end. J is TRBJ1-2 and V is TRBV7-2; D is unclear. CDR3 length: 13 amino acids. Germline CDR1 reads SGHTA; CDR2 reads FQGNSA. For the CDR3, the DNA is TGTGCCAGCAGCTTAGCCCCGCTCTATGACTACACCTTC. Amino acid sequence: CASSLAPLYDYTF.

The chain is built from TRBV29-1 and TRBJ2-4; TRBD1 aligns across 9 bases. This CDR3 has 13 amino acids. Germline V CDR1 and CDR2: SQVTM, ANQGSEA. Losses at the gene ends were 5 bases for V and 13 bases for J; bases not matched to a gene: 12. The CDR3 here is CSVRRGQGGEQYF. CDR3 coding DNA: TGCAGCGTTAGGAGGGGACAGGGCGGAGAGCAGTACTTC.

V is TRBV4-3 and J is TRBJ2-1; 11 bases align to TRBD2. CDR3 length: 19 amino acids. J lost 3 bases, V lost 2 bases, and 12 bases had no gene match. Germline V gene data show CDR1 as LGHNA and CDR2 as YSLEER. This CDR3 is CASSQYPLAGGTGYNEQFF. The CDR3 region has the DNA TGCGCCAGCAGCCAATACCCGCTAGCGGGGGGAACTGGCTACAATGAGCAGTTCTTC.

The chain carries TRBV15 and TRBJ1-1; TRBD1 is a possible D gene (5 bases). The CDR3 has 17 amino acids. Trimming cost V 3 bases and J 7 bases, with 24 bases left between them. CDR1 is LNHNV and CDR2 is YYDKDF in the germline V gene (reference sequence). The CDR3 protein is CATSSPKGPFTPNEAFF. As DNA, the CDR3 is TGTGCCACCAGCAGTCCCAAGGGGCCCTTCACCCCTAATGAAGCTTTCTTT.

This clonotype was counted a few times. The chain couples TRBV7-8 to TRBJ1-5, with a possible D match to TRBD1 (6 bases). CDR3 length: 16 amino acids. V was shortened by 5 bases and J by 0 bases, with 14 bases between the two germline ends. The germline V gene encodes CDR1 SGHVS and CDR2 FQNEAQ. The CDR3 nucleotides read TGTGCCAGCAGCCACCGACGGGACATTAGCAATCAGCCCCAGCATTTT. It yields the protein CASSHRRDISNQPQHF. The full variable domain, completed using reference TRBV7-8 and TRBJ1-5, is GAGVSQSPRYKVAKRGQDVALRCDPISGHVSLFWYQQALGQGPEFLTYFQNEAQLDKSGLPSDRFFAERPEGSVSTLKIQRTQQEDSAVYLCASSHRRDISNQPQHFGDGTRLSIL.

The chain combines TRBV20-1 with TRBJ1-1; D not certain. CDR1 is DFQATT, CDR2 SNEGSKA, per germline (reference sequence). The CDR3 totals 14 residues. V gave up 1 base and J gave up 1 base, with 10 bases separating them. CDR3 DNA sequence: TGCAGTGCTAGAGGTCCTTGGGGGAACACTGAAGCTTTCTTT. The encoded protein is CSARGPWGNTEAFF.

This clonotype was observed a handful of times. This rearrangement joins TRBV29-1 to TRBJ2-1; D is tentatively TRBD1 or TRBD2 (5 bases each). V lost 7 bases, J lost 7 bases, and 17 bases lay in between. The CDR3 covers 13 residues. Germline loops: CDR1 SQVTM, CDR2 ANQGSEA. CDR3 sequence: CSDEGPKRNEQFF. CDR3 in DNA: TGCAGCGATGAGGGACCAAAAAGAAATGAGCAGTTCTTC.

The J gene is TRBJ2-1, the V gene TRBV6-5; the D gene is possibly TRBD1 (5 bases). CDR1 and CDR2 from the germline V gene are MNHEY and SVGAGI. The length of the CDR3 is 15 residues. Trimming took off 7 bases at V and 0 bases at J, with 13 bases between the two ends. The CDR3 DNA is TGTGCCAGCACTAAAACAGGATTCTCCTACAATGAGCAGTTCTTC. The encoded protein is CASTKTGFSYNEQFF.

The chain links TRBV12-3 or TRBV12-4 to TRBJ1-2; D is undetermined. Trimming removed 1 base from V and 4 bases from J, with 10 bases in between. The CDR3 is 14 amino acids. In DNA form, the CDR3 reads TGTGCCAGCAGTTTAGGCAGACCATGCTATGGCTACACCTTC. This gives the protein CASSLGRPCYGYTF.

The CDR3: CASSSGLVEGEFF. CDR3 nucleotides: TGTGCCAGCAGCTCCGGACTAGTAGAGGGGGAGTTCTTC. The chain employs TRBV7-2 and TRBJ2-1; D possibly corresponds to TRBD2 (7 bases). V lost 4 bases and J 14 bases, leaving 18 bases between the germline ends. The length of the CDR3 is 13 residues. Per germline, CDR1 SGHTA and CDR2 FQGNSA.

This clonotype was counted only a few times. The junction departs from the called germline gene at one end, perhaps through a read error. V and J are TRBV5-1 and TRBJ1-5; D is unclear. CDR1 is SGHRS, CDR2 YFSETQ, per germline. The CDR3 loop spans 17 amino acids. The DNA for the CDR3 is TGCGCCGGCAGCCCGAGTAACTGGAAATATAGCAATCAGCCCCAGCATTTT. Encoded protein: CAGSPSNWKYSNQPQHF.

This chain uses TRBV3-1 with TRBJ2-3, with D uncertain. Between the trimmed V and J ends, which lost 2 bases and 1 base, there was a span of 10 bases. Germline-derived CDR1 and CDR2 are LGHDT and YNNKEL (reference sequence). The CDR3 spans 15 residues. As DNA, the CDR3 is TGTGCCAGCAGCCAAAACAGCGTTGGCACAGATACGCAGTATTTT. It translates to CASSQNSVGTDTQYF.

This clonotype was counted between two and nine times. The chain couples TRBV5-1 to TRBJ2-4, with TRBD1 matching 7 bases. The CDR3 length is 15 residues. Germline loops: CDR1 SGHRS, CDR2 YFSETQ. Trimming cost V 4 bases and J 6 bases; bases outside gene matches: 10. CDR3 bases: TGCGCCAGCAGCACAATGCAGGGGGATGGAAACATTCAGTACTTC. Amino acid sequence: CASSTMQGDGNIQYF.